This T cell receptor beta chain was profiled in a study of identifying expanded T cells in peripheral blood. TCRdb keeps only in-frame clones here, not all; method: immunoSEQ multiplex PCR. The sample comprises about 52,000 clones, less than 85% of which are singletons, and approximately 15% rests with the top ten. This clone was recorded a few times. The material sequenced was blood. The source is a person aged 18 to 70 in good health.

The CDR3 reads CASSPSSDLTSGRGTDTQYF. The DNA of the CDR3 is TGTGCCAGCAGCCCCAGTTCAGACCTAACTAGCGGGAGGGGCACAGATACGCAGTATTTT. The chain combines TRBV9 with TRBJ2-3; 13 bases fit TRBD2. CDR1 and CDR2 from the germline V gene are SGDLS and YYNGEE. The V gene end was trimmed by 4 bases and the J gene end by 1 base; junction bases not matched to a gene: 15. The CDR3 contains 20 residues.